This TCR beta chain came from a study of T-cell memory formation after mild COVID-19 (dated by TCRdb to the early 2020s). Regarding the research as a whole: TCR sequence clusters from the two donors were found to be largely donor specific. In two donors, T-cell clones that expanded and contracted after mild COVID-19 were followed by sequencing TCRalpha and TCRbeta repertoires longitudinally. Two young, previously healthy adult volunteers, one female and one male, were included in the cohort.

The CDR3 spans 14 residues, from the cysteine through the phenylalanine. Just the 42-base CDR3 DNA is kept, in frame starting at base 1. Unmatched junction bases come to 1, with V trimmed by 2 bases and J by 2 bases. From the germline V gene, CDR1 is SGHVS and CDR2 is FNYEAQ. The study at large found these results: Only a couple of mild cases were covered by the study, and larger cohorts that include severe cases with pre-infection samples were considered necessary. Whether the second-wave clones peaking on day 37 were SARS-CoV-2 specific was not confirmed. Contracting CD4+ clones appeared mostly in the CM and EM memory subsets, whereas CD8+ clones were enriched in EMRA. Some responding clones were found in pre-infection memory, which suggests that pre-existing cross-reactive memory T cells took part in the SARS-CoV-2 response. Clones that contracted from day 15 to 85 showed balanced CD4/CD8 phenotypes, whereas a second wave of clones that expanded from day 15 to 37 leaned towards CD4+.

PBMCs were isolated by Ficoll-Paque density gradient centrifugation. As to this clonotype: What this receptor recognizes is not known. Base qualities are not at hand, and no much larger clone is one base apart.

Sequencing was carried out with an Illumina NovaSeq 6000. cDNA libraries for TCRalpha and TCRbeta were prepared by 5'RACE using constant-segment primers, with sample barcodes and unique molecular identifiers added. Trizol reagent was used to extract RNA from every sample. Library amplification was performed in two PCR steps, and a second sample barcode and Illumina TruSeq adapters were introduced in the second step. Libraries were sequenced on an Illumina NovaSeq with 2 x 150 bp paired-end reads. The original methods were these. The reads were demultiplexed and collapsed into UMI-guided consensus sequences using migec v1.2.7. With mixcr v2.1.11, UMI consensuses were aligned to TRA and TRB V and J templates and assembled into clonotypes. A clonotype was counted as expanded or contracted only when both edgeR and NoisET called the clonotype significant, with the noise models trained on biological replicates. For edgeR calls, the thresholds were a false discovery rate-adjusted p below 0.01 and a log2 fold-change of 1. As an exploratory analysis of dynamics, max-normalized trajectories of the 1000 most abundant clonotypes were examined with PCA combined with hierarchical clustering. Each responding clone was given a CD4 or CD8 phenotype based on the CD4+ and CD8+ repertoires, which had been sequenced separately. In TCRdb, the public reads were trimmed at Q25 with fastp and aligned with MiXCR, with productive beta chains retained. Duplicate CDR3 protein sequences are folded into a single record with the most common DNA and genes. It is TCRdb's table, rather than the study itself, that gives the V and J calls and clone size. The sample yields about 560,000 distinct CDR3 sequences; roughly 17% were counted once. Clones ranked in the top ten supply roughly 7.7% of the sample.

The sequencing sample was made of PBMCs or a T cell subset sorted from them (not recorded which). This TCR derives from an adult woman who had mild COVID-19 (a few samples of this study predate the infection). The sample titles of this study are shuffled in the database, so cell type and time point are left out; the donor was told from shared clones. The rearrangement joined TRBV7-6 to TRBJ2-3, and TRBD1 matches 7 of the central bases. This receptor has the CDR3 CASSLRGPTDTQYF. The nucleotide sequence reads as follows: TGTGCCAGCAGCTTAAGGGGGCCCACAGATACGCAGTATTTT.